The count of the clone carrying this TCR beta chain is one. Germline V gene lookup returns CDR1 SSHAT and CDR2 FNYEAQ (reference sequence). This CDR3 has 17 residues. The V gene lost 2 bases and the J gene lost 3 bases, with 14 bases spanning the gap. The sample comes from a study of blood T cell repertoires in COVID-19. Sequencing was performed with immunoSEQ multiplex PCR; in TCRdb, only in-frame clones are kept and a portion is missing. The repertoire consists of 400,000 or so clones, with around nine tenths occurring once and the leading ten covering about 3%. The chain is built from TRBV7-7 and TRBJ1-6; D might be TRBD1 (5 bases). The TCR originated in a human donor in a cohort sampled during active COVID-19. The specimen was peripheral blood. For the CDR3, the DNA is TGTGCCAGCAGCTTAATGGGGCTAACGGGCTATAATTCACCCCTCCACTTT. Its protein product is CASSLMGLTGYNSPLHF.